This paragraph covers one TCR beta chain sequence. The antigen remains undetermined. Libraries were prepared by immunoSEQ multiplex PCR; TCRdb keeps only in-frame clonotypes and omits some of them. The sample lists about 98,000 clones; roughly nine tenths were seen once. The data belong to a study of cytomegalovirus exposure and HLA in healthy donors. Notes on the study in general: The study designated fewer than 200 TCR beta chains cytomegalovirus-associated. In a later analysis, first-cohort TCR clusters were found to tend to co-occur in the 120 or so validation repertoires.

Germline V gene data show CDR1 as PRHDT and CDR2 as FYEKMQ (reference sequence). There are 17 residues in the CDR3. J gave up 10 bases and V 0 bases, and 14 bases lay outside the gene matches. V is TRBV13 and J is TRBJ2-1, with 8 bases matching TRBD2. Sequencing was done on a sample of PBMCs. This TCR was recovered from a man younger than 35 in good health and CMV-seropositive. The CDR3: CASSLGIAGHPQWEQFF. The CDR3 DNA sequence: TGTGCCAGCAGCTTAGGCATAGCGGGGCACCCACAATGGGAGCAGTTCTTC.